This TCR beta chain was found in a study of T cells in Graves' hyperthyroidism and ophthalmopathy. Across the whole study: Peripheral blood was collected at initial diagnosis, before any treatment.

Fresh peripheral blood, approximately 9.7 ml, was the source of the PBMCs. This clonotype showed up many times. Antigen unknown. The study, taken as a whole, reports: From stable hyperthyroidism, ophthalmopathy was separated by a 13 V-J model. The model predicted ophthalmopathy a median roughly six months before onset.

What was amplified from RNA transcripts were TCR beta CDR3 regions. HTBI primers were used for first-round RT-PCR of the TCR CDR3. TCRdb used MiXCR to reprocess the multiplex PCR reads, holding one entry per CDR3 protein. This table has a few hundred thousand distinct CDR3 sequences, 15% to 17% appearing once. The TCR sequence derives from a woman aged 18 to 35 with Graves' hyperthyroidism that later progressed to Graves' ophthalmopathy. Sequencing input: blood.

The CDR3 DNA reads as TGCAGTGTAGAGATGGGGGGAGGTCAAACCCCAGAACTCCTCGCTTCCTACGAGCAGTACTTC. It encodes CSVEMGGGQTPELLASYEQYF. The V and J genes are TRBV20-1 and TRBJ2-7, with D maybe TRBD2 (6 bases). V gave up 7 bases and J gave up 1 base, with 38 bases separating them. Germline-derived CDR1 and CDR2 are DFQATT and SNEGSKA (reference sequence). This CDR3 is built from 21 residues.